Sequencing of this TCR beta chain was carried out in a study of T cells in Graves' hyperthyroidism and ophthalmopathy (dated by TCRdb to about 2019). Broadly, across the study: To identify distinguishing TCR V-J signatures, a discovery cohort of around 98 patients was used, comprising 40 to 45 with Graves' ophthalmopathy and some 60 with stable Graves' hyperthyroidism. The 90 or so discovery patients were randomly split 7:3 into training and test sets. In over five Graves' hyperthyroidism patients, the study also compared T-cell repertoires from thyroid tissue with T-cell repertoires from blood. According to the paper, TCR Vbeta CDR3 sequencing was carried out on approximately 140 peripheral blood samples, which came from approximately 43 ophthalmopathy, roughly 75 hyperthyroidism and approximately 17 progressor patients. After blood sampling, hyperthyroidism patients were treated with methimazole at a starting dose of 30 mg daily, and ophthalmopathy patients were treated with high-dose intravenous methylprednisolone. An independent validation cohort of under 20 hyperthyroidism patients and about 15 patients who later progressed to ophthalmopathy tested prospective prediction of ophthalmopathy. The paper's findings and limits, for the study overall: During validation, the model predicted progression to ophthalmopathy a median of about 5.9 months ahead of onset, with around 70% sensitivity and more than 72% specificity. No statistical method was used to fix the sample size in advance, and group allocation was not hidden from the investigators. Blood samples also contained most of the expanded thyroid clonotypes (frequency above 0.001), which suggests that blood repertoires may reflect thyroid immune responses. In cross-validation, a model built on a 13 V-J signature told ophthalmopathy apart from stable hyperthyroidism with 87.88% sensitivity and about 81% specificity, and in testing the same model reached 80%/75%.

Stable Graves' hyperthyroidism was defined as the absence of progression to ophthalmopathy over 18 months of follow-up. The hyperthyroidism patients were between 18 and 65 years old and newly diagnosed, with a disease duration of less than 2 months. Patients with uncontrolled infections, other autoimmune diseases, pregnancy or lactation were excluded. Clinical symptoms, serum thyroxine and TRAb, thyroid ultrasound, and orbital computed tomography formed the basis for the diagnoses. Total RNA was extracted using Trizol reagent, and RNA quality was assessed on an Agilent 2100 Bioanalyzer. A distance of 16 bases separates the germline ends of V and J, which lose 5 bases and 8 bases respectively. The germline V gene encodes CDR1 SEHNR and CDR2 FQNEAQ (reference sequence). The CDR3 starts with the cysteine, ends with the phenylalanine, and has 15 residues. Just the 45-base CDR3 DNA is kept, in frame starting at base 1.

The TCR beta CDR3 regions were amplified from RNA transcripts. For the first round of RT-PCR on the TCR CDR3, the HTBI primer set was used together with the Qiagen OneStep RT-PCR kit. The libraries were constructed in a second round of multiplex PCR and then size-selected and purified. Sequencing of the libraries was done on an Illumina HiSeq2000 using paired-end 100 bp reads. The paper's data handling went like this. SOAPnuke was used to process the raw data, removing reads that contained adapters or uncalled bases, had a mean Phred below 15, or lacked an exact match to the constant primer or identifier. High-quality paired reads were merged with COPE v1.2.5, and unique nucleotide sequences were defined as clonotypes. MiTCR v1.1 was used to align the clonotypes against IMGT TRBV, TRBD and TRBJ reference segments. Only V-J combinations with frequency above 0.0001, covering about 99% of repertoires, were analysed. A TCS score was defined as the ratio of F50 (clonal expansion) to E x V (chaos), with BLOSUM62-based TCRdist applied between CDR3 peptides within each V-J. Welch's t-statistics and random forest reduced roughly 530 V-J features to around 14, which were used in a naive Bayes classifier (R e1071). The public reads were reprocessed in TCRdb via fastp at Q25 and MiXCR, keeping in-frame beta chains. Entries are consolidated by CDR3 protein sequence, retaining the most common genes and DNA. The V and J calls here are based on TCRdb, not the publication. A total of under 700,000 distinct CDR3 sequences appear in this sample, roughly 46% of them only once. The ten largest account for 6.5% to 9% of the sample.

The sample holds a few counts of this clonotype. Its antigen remains undetermined. No base-level quality is on record; no much larger clone is a single base apart. The source of this sequence is a woman between 18 and 29 years old with Graves' hyperthyroidism. Donor details come from another sample of the same person, matched by shared clones. The rearranged segments are TRBV7-9 and TRBJ1-6, with a tentative D gene TRBD1 over 5 matching bases. Sample: peripheral blood or thyroid tissue (not recorded which). The CDR3: CASSGRQFRDSPLHF. The DNA sequence is TGTGCCAGCAGCGGAAGACAGTTCCGCGATTCACCCCTCCACTTT.